This T cell receptor beta chain is drawn from a study of spatial heterogeneity in lung cancer. This clonotype is classed as large. The CDR3 is 14 amino acids. Germline CDR1 MNHNS, CDR2 SASEGT. Deletions cut 6 bases from V and 5 bases from J, with 16 bases between. TCRdb reprocessed the 5' RACE reads via MiXCR and lists one record per CDR3 protein. The table records about 2,500 distinct CDR3 sequences, about 4% of them present only once. Time point defined: sample taken at primary tumor resection. Whole RNA, which was extracted from tumor, nontumor lung tissue or frozen PBMC, was sequenced without any cell sorting.

The source of this sequence is a female donor with early-stage non-small cell lung cancer. This chain connects TRBV6-1 to TRBJ1-1; D perhaps matches TRBD1 (6 bases). The sequences come from normal lung tissue next to the tumor, collected at surgery. The CDR3 bases are TGTGCCAGCAGCTACTACAGGGCGTGGACTGAAGCTTTCTTT. Its translation: CASSYYRAWTEAFF.